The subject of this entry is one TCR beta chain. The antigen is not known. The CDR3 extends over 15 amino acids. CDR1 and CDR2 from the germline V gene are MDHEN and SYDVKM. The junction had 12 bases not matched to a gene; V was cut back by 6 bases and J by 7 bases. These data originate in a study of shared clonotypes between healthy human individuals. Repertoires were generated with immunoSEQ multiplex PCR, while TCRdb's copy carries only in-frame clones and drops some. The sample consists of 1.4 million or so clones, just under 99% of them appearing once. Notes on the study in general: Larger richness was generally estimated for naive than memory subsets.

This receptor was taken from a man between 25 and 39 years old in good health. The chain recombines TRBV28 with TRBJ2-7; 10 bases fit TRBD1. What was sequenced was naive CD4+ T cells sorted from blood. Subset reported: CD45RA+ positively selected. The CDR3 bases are TGTGCCAGCAGCCGCATGGACAGGGGGGTAGGTGAGCAGTACTTC. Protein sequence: CASSRMDRGVGEQYF.